This TCR beta chain was recovered during a study of blood T cell repertoires in COVID-19. Study in general: The United States, Italy and Spain were the sources of the acute and convalescent COVID-19 samples. The cDNA or gDNA used as material had been derived from T cells, B-cell-depleted T cells, or PBMCs.

As handled by the study authors: Estimates of nucleated cell counts were drawn from the amplification of reference gene primers. Sequencing used immunoSEQ multiplex PCR; TCRdb keeps in-frame clones, though not all of them. D and trimming were read from the DNA, whereas the V and J calls and clone size are those reported in that table. The data contain about 56,000 clones, approximately 92% of them singletons. Patients at the Seattle site were enrolled during active infection and followed longitudinally. The sequencing input was peripheral blood. The receptor's source is a woman aged 55-69 years with COVID-19, enrolled during active disease.

The CDR3 DNA reads TGTGCCAGCAGCTTAGGGGCTAGCGGGAGGGCTCTTAGATACAATGAGCAGTTCTTC. Translated: CASSLGASGRALRYNEQFF. This chain uses TRBV7-9 with TRBJ2-1; 12 bases are shared with TRBD2. After removal of 1 base from V and 4 bases from J, the junction contained 11 bases not matched to a gene. This CDR3 spans 19 amino acids. Germline V lookup: CDR1 SEHNR, CDR2 FQNEAQ (reference sequence).